Listed here are 16 T cell receptor beta chains from one sample, sequenced in a study of early T cells in non-severe SARS-CoV-2 infection. TCRdb reanalysed the 5' RACE reads using MiXCR and keeps one entry per CDR3 protein. The sample has about 110,000 distinct CDR3 sequences, about 12% seen once. The specimen sequenced was whole blood. These receptors came from an adult who was a healthcare worker with PCR-confirmed SARS-CoV-2 infection or an uninfected control (not recorded which).

This chain's CDR3 is CASTVTLLPETQYF. Here the CDR3 DNA reads TGTGCCAGCACCGTTACCCTATTACCGGAGACCCAGTACTTC. V gene TRBV6-6 combines with J gene TRBJ2-5; D is unresolved. The CDR3 extends over 14 amino acids. Germline values: CDR1 MNHNY, CDR2 SVGAGI (reference sequence). With 7 bases removed from V and 5 bases from J, the gap between germline ends came to 17 bases.

This clonotype was counted only a few times. The chain carries TRBV29-1 and TRBJ2-7; 7 nucleotides match TRBD2. V shed 6 bases, J shed 5 bases, and the junction held 7 bases outside the gene matches. Germline CDR1 SQVTM, CDR2 ANQGSEA. This CDR3 contains 12 residues. The CDR3 bases are TGCAGCGTCTGGCGGGGGATGAACGAGCAGTACTTC. Amino acid sequence: CSVWRGMNEQYF.

The CDR3 sequence: CASRLDTEAFF. The CDR3, as DNA: TGTGCCAGCAGGCTAGACACTGAAGCTTTCTTT. The V and J genes are TRBV6-1 and TRBJ1-1; no firm D call. CDR3 length: 11 residues. The V gene's germline CDR1 is MNHNS and CDR2 SASEGT. The V end lost 6 bases, the J end lost 3 bases, and 5 bases lay between the germline ends.

V usage is TRBV6-6 and J usage is TRBJ2-5; D could derive from TRBD1 or TRBD2 (5 bases each). V was cut by 5 bases and J by 1 base, with 8 bases left in between. The CDR3 loop spans 13 amino acids. Germline values: CDR1 MNHNY, CDR2 SVGAGI (reference sequence). This chain's CDR3 is CASSRDAQETQYF. CDR3 DNA sequence: TGTGCCAGCAGTCGGGACGCCCAAGAGACCCAGTACTTC.

This clonotype was observed a handful of times. CDR3 region: CASSSRGEEDTQYF. The CDR3 coding sequence is TGTGCCAGCAGCTCAAGGGGAGAGGAAGATACGCAGTATTTT. The V and J genes are TRBV7-6 and TRBJ2-3; D is possibly TRBD1 or TRBD2 (5 bases each). Trimming left V 4 bases short and J 5 bases short, with 13 bases between. Germline-derived CDR1 and CDR2 are SGHVS and FNYEAQ. This CDR3 is built from 14 residues.

J is TRBJ1-1 and V is TRBV3-1, with 9 bases matching TRBD1. From germline, CDR1 is LGHDT and CDR2 YNNKEL (reference sequence). With V trimmed by 4 bases and J by 3 bases, 12 bases remained unmatched. CDR3 length: 17 amino acids. The CDR3 nucleotides are TGTGCCAGCAGCCCCGGGACAGGGTGGCTGTGGGACACTGAAGCTTTCTTT. Amino acids: CASSPGTGWLWDTEAFF.

This clonotype was counted ten times or more. The chain uses TRBV11-2 and TRBJ2-1; a weak D match, TRBD2 (5 bases). CDR1 is SGHAT, CDR2 FQNNGV, per germline. This CDR3 is 14 amino acids long. V was clipped by 1 base and J by 7 bases, with 11 bases between them. CDR3 in DNA: TGTGCCAGCAGCTTAGGAGGGCTAGAGAATGAGCAGTTCTTC. Amino acid sequence: CASSLGGLENEQFF.

This clonotype was picked up many times. This rearrangement joins TRBV3-1 to TRBJ1-1; no clear D gene. The CDR3 has 13 amino acids. The germline V gene encodes CDR1 LGHDT and CDR2 YNNKEL (reference sequence). V was clipped by 1 base and J by 4 bases, with 7 bases between them. The CDR3 DNA reads TGTGCCAGCAGCCAAGTACCCGGCACTGAAGCTTTCTTT. The encoded protein is CASSQVPGTEAFF.

The sample holds many counts of this clonotype. The gene calls are TRBV29-1 and TRBJ2-7; TRBD2 aligns across 15 bases. This CDR3 has 12 amino acids. With 7 bases clipped from V and 7 bases from J, the junction kept 2 bases outside the gene matches. Germline V gene sequence: CDR1 SQVTM, CDR2 ANQGSEA. The CDR3 is CSAGLAGGEQYF. For the CDR3, the DNA is TGCAGCGCGGGACTAGCGGGAGGTGAGCAGTACTTC.

This clonotype was counted ten times or more. The gene calls are TRBV30 and TRBJ2-7; no clear D gene. The CDR3 length is 11 residues. V lost 3 bases, J lost 6 bases, and 9 bases lay in between. Per the germline V gene, CDR1 is GTSNPN and CDR2 is SVGIG (reference sequence). The CDR3 spells CAWSRFSEQYF. The CDR3 DNA follows: TGTGCCTGGAGCAGGTTTAGCGAGCAGTACTTC.

This clonotype was counted a few times. The chain carries TRBV6-1 and TRBJ2-7; D might be TRBD2 (6 bases). The CDR3 has 16 amino acids. Germline-derived CDR1 and CDR2 are MNHNS and SASEGT. Trimming shortened V by 7 bases and J by 0 bases, and 19 bases separated the two germline ends. DNA for the CDR3: TGTGCCAGCACCATGGGGGACTCCTCGAGCTCCTACGAGCAGTACTTC. Its protein is CASTMGDSSSSYEQYF.

This clonotype was found a few times. CDR3 sequence: CASTQGPGNTIYF. The CDR3 DNA reads as TGTGCCAGCACTCAGGGGCCGGGAAACACCATATATTTT. The J gene is TRBJ1-3, the V gene TRBV7-9; maybe TRBD1 (6 bases). V lost 7 bases and J lost 4, with 11 bases in between. The V gene's germline CDR1 is SEHNR and CDR2 FQNEAQ (reference sequence). The CDR3 is made up of 13 amino acids.

This chain joins TRBV20-1 and TRBJ2-1, with D uncertain. V was trimmed by 0 bases and J by 9 bases, leaving 15 bases between them. The length of the CDR3 is 14 residues. Germline V gene sequence: CDR1 DFQATT, CDR2 SNEGSKA (reference sequence). CDR3 sequence: CSARDLVGPPEQFF. In DNA form, the CDR3 reads TGCAGTGCTAGAGATTTAGTCGGTCCGCCTGAGCAGTTCTTC.

This clonotype has a handful of counts. V usage is TRBV5-4 and J usage is TRBJ2-4; 7 nucleotides agree with TRBD2. V lost 2 bases to trimming and J lost 0 bases; unmatched junction nucleotides: 8. The CDR3 runs to 17 residues. Germline V gives CDR1 SGHNT, CDR2 YYREEE (reference sequence). As DNA, the CDR3 is TGTGCCAGCAGCTTCGAGCGGGGTCGGGTAGCCAAAAACATTCAGTACTTC. This codes for CASSFERGRVAKNIQYF.

For this clonotype: The junction does not match germline at one end; this may be a read error. The chain has TRBV5-4 and TRBJ1-1; D is uncertain. There are 16 residues in the CDR3. The germline gives CDR1 SGHNT, CDR2 YYREEE (reference sequence). CDR3 nucleotide sequence: TGTCCCAGCAGTTCCCCTCGCCCTTCAATGAACACTGAAGCTTTCTTT. Residues: CPSSSPRPSMNTEAFF. Full variable domain (remainder filled in from reference TRBV5-4 and TRBJ1-1): ETGVTQSPTHLIKTRGQQVTLRCSSQSGHNTVSWYQQALGQGPQFIFQYYREEENGRGNFPPRFSGLQFPNYSSELNVNALELDDSALYLCPSSSPRPSMNTEAFFGQGTRLTVV.

There are a few counts of this clonotype. The chain is built from TRBV27 and TRBJ2-5; D might be TRBD1 (5 bases). The CDR3 consists of 14 residues. Germline CDR1 MNHEY, CDR2 SMNVEV (reference sequence). V was shortened by 4 bases and J by 3 bases, with 12 bases between the two germline ends. Here the CDR3 reads CASSYGDRKETQYF. The CDR3 DNA sequence: TGTGCCAGCAGTTACGGAGACAGAAAAGAGACCCAGTACTTC.